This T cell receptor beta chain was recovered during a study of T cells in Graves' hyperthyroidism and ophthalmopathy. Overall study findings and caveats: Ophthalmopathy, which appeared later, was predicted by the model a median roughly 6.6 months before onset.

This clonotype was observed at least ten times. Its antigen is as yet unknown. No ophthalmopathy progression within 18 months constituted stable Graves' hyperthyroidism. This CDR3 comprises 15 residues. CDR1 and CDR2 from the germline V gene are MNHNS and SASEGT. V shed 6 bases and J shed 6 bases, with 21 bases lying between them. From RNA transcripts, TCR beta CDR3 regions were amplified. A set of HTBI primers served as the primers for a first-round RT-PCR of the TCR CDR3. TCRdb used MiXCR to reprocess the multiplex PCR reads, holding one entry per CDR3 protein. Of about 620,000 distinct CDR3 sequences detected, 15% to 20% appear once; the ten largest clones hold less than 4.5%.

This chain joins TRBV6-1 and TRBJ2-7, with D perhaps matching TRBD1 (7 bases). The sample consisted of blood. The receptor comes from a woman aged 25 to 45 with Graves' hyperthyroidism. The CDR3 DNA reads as TGTGCCAGCAGGCCTAGACAGGGAGGAGGTGGCGAGCAGTACTTC. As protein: CASRPRQGGGGEQYF.